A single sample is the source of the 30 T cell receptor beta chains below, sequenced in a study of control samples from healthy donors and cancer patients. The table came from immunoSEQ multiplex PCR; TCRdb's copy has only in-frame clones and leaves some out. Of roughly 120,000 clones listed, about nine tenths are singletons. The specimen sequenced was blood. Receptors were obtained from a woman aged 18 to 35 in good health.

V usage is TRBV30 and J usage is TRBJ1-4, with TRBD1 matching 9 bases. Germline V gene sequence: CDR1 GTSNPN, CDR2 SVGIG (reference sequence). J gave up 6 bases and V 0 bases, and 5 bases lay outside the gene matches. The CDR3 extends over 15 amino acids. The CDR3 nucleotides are TGTGCCTGGAGTGTAGGGGGACAGGGCGATGAAAAACTGTTTTTT. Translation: CAWSVGGQGDEKLFF. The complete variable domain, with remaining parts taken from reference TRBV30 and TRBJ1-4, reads SQTIHQWPATLVQPVGSPLSLECTVEGTSNPNLYWYRQAAGRGLQLLFYSVGIGQISSEVPQNLSASRPQDRQFILSSKKLLLSDSGFYLCAWSVGGQGDEKLFFGSGTQLSVL.

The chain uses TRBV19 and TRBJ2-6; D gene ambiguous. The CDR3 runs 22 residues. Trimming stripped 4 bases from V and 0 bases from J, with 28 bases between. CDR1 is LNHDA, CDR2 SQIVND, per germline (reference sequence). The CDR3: CASSKLFALKAGTFSGANVLTF. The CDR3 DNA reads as TGTGCCAGTAGTAAGCTCTTTGCACTGAAGGCAGGAACGTTCTCTGGGGCCAACGTCCTGACTTTC.

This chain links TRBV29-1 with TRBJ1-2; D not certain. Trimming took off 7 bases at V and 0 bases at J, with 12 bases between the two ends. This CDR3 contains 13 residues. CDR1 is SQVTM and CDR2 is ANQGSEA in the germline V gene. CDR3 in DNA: TGCAGCGCGCATCCAGCCTCTAACTATGGCTACACCTTC. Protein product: CSAHPASNYGYTF.

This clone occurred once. The CDR3 region is CASSRQGETQYF. The DNA of the CDR3 is TGTGCCAGCAGCAGGCAGGGAGAGACCCAGTACTTC. V and J are TRBV6-5 and TRBJ2-5, with a possible D match to TRBD1 (5 bases). CDR1 is MNHEY, CDR2 SVGAGI, per germline. V was clipped by 6 bases and J by 4 bases, with 9 bases between them. This CDR3 is built from 12 residues.

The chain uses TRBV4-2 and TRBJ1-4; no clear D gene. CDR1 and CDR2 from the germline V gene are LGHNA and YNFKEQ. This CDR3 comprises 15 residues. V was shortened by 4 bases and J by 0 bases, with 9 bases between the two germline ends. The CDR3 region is CASSPAAATNEKLFF. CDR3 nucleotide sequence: TGTGCCAGCAGCCCTGCGGCAGCAACTAATGAAAAACTGTTTTTT.

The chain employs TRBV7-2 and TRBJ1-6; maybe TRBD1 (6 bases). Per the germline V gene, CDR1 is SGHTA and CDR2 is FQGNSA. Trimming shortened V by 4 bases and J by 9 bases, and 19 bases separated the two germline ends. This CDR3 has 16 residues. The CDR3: CASSYLGASKVSPLHF. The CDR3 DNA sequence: TGTGCCAGCAGCTACCTGGGGGCCTCGAAGGTTTCACCCCTCCACTTT.

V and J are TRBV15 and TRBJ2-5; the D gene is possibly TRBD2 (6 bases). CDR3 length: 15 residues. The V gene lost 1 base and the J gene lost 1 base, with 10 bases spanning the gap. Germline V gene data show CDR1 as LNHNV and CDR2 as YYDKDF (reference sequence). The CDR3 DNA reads TGTGCCACCAGCAGAGTACCGGGGGTCCAAGAGACCCAGTACTTC. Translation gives CATSRVPGVQETQYF.

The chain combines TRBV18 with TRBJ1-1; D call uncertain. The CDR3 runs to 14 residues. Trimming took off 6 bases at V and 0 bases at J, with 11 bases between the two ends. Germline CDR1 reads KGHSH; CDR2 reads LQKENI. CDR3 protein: CASSLAQMNTEAFF. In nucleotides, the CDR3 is TGTGCCAGCTCGCTAGCACAGATGAACACTGAAGCTTTCTTT.

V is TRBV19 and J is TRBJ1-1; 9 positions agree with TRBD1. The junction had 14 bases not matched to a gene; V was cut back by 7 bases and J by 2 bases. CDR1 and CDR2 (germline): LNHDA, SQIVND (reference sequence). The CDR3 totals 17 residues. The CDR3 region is CASTPSWATGGNTEAFF. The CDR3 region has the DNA TGTGCCAGTACCCCATCCTGGGCGACAGGGGGAAACACTGAAGCTTTCTTT.

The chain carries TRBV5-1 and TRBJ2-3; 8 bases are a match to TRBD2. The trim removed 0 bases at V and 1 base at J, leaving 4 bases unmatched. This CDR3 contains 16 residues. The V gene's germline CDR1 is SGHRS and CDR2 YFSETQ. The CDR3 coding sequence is TGCGCCAGCAGCTTGGTGGGACTAGTCCGCACAGATACGCAGTATTTT. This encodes CASSLVGLVRTDTQYF.

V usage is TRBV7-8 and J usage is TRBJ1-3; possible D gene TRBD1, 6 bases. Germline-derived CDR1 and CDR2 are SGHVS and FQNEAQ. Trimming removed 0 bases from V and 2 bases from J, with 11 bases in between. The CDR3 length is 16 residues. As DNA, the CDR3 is TGTGCCAGCAGCTTAGCCCCAGGGGATGCTGGAAACACCATATATTTT. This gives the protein CASSLAPGDAGNTIYF.

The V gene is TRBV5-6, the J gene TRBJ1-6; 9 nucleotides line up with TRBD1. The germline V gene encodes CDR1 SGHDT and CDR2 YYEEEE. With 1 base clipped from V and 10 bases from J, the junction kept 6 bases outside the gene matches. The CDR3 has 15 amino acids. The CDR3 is CASSLPTGGNSPLHF. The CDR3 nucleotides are TGTGCCAGCAGCTTGCCTACAGGGGGCAACTCACCCCTCCACTTT.

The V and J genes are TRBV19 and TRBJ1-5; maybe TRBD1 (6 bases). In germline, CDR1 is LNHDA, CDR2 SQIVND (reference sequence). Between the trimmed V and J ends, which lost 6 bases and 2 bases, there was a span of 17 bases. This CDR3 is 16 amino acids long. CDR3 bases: TGTGCCAGTAGCCGATCCCCAGGGGCCCGCAATCAGCCCCAGCATTTT. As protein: CASSRSPGARNQPQHF.

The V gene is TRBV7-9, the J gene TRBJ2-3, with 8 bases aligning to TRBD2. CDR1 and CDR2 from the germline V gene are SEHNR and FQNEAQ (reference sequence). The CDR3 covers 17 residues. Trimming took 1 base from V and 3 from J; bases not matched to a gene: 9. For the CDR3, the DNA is TGTGCCAGCAGCTTAGTATTCGGCGGGGGGTCAACAGATACGCAGTATTTT. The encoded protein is CASSLVFGGGSTDTQYF.

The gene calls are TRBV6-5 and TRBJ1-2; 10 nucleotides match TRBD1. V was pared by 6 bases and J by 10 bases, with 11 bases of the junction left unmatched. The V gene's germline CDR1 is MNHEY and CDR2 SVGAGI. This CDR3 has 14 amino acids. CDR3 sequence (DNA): TGTGCCAGCAGACCCCCGGGACAGGGGTTTGTCTACACCTTC. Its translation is CASRPPGQGFVYTF.

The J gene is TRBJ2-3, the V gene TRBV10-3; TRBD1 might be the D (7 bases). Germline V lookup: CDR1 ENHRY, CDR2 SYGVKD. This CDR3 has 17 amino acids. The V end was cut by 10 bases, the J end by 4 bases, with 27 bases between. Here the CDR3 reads CATFRGTVSSWADTQYF. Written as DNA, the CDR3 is TGTGCCACCTTCCGCGGGACAGTTAGCTCGTGGGCAGATACGCAGTATTTT.

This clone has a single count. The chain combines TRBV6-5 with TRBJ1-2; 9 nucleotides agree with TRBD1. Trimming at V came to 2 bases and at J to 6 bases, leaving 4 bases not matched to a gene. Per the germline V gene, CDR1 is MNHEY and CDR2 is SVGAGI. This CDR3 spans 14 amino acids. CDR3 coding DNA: TGTGCCAGCAGTTACGGAGGGACAGGGCATGGCTACACCTTC. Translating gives CASSYGGTGHGYTF.

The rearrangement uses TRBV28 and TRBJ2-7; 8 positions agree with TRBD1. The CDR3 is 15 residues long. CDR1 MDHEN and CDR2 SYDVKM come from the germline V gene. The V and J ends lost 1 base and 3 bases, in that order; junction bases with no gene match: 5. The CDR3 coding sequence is TGTGCCAGCAGTTTATCGGACAGGGTTTACTACGAGCAGTACTTC. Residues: CASSLSDRVYYEQYF.

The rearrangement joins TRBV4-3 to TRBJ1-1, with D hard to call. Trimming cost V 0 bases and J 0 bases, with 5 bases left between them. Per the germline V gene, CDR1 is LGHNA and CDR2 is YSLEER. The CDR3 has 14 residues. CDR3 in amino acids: CASSQDPMNTEAFF. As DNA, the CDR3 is TGCGCCAGCAGCCAAGATCCGATGAACACTGAAGCTTTCTTT.

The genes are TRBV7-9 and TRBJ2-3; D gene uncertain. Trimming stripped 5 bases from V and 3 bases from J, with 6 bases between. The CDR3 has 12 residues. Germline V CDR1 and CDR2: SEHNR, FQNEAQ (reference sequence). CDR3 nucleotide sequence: TGTGCCAGCAGCCCCCAAACAGATACGCAGTATTTT. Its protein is CASSPQTDTQYF.

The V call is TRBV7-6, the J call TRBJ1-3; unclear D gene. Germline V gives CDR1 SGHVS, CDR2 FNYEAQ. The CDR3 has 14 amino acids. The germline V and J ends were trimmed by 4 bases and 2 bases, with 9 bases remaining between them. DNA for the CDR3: TGTGCCAGCAGCTCGCCGGGCCCTGGAAACACCATATATTTT. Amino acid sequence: CASSSPGPGNTIYF.

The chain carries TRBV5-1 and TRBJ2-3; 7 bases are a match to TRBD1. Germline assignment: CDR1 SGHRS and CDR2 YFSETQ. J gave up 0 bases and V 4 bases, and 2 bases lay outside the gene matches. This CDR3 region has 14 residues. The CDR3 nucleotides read TGCGCCAGCAGCCCGGACAGGAGCACAGATACGCAGTATTTT. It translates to CASSPDRSTDTQYF.

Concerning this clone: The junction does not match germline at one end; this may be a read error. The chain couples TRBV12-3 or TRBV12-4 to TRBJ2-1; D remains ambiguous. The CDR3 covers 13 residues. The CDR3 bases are TGTGCCAGCAGTTTGGGCTCCGACAATGAGCAGTTCTTC. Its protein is CASSLGSDNEQFF.

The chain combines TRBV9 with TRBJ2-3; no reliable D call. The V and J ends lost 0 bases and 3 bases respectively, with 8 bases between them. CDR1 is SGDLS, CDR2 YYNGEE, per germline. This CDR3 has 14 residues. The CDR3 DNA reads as TGTGCCAGCAGCGTAGCGCCCAGAACAGATACGCAGTATTTT. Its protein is CASSVAPRTDTQYF.

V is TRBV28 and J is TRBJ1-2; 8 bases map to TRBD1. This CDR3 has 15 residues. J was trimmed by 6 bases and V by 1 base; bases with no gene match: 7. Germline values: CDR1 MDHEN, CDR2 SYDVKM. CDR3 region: CASSLLVNRGDGYTF. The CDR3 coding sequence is TGTGCCAGCAGTTTATTAGTTAACAGGGGGGATGGCTACACCTTC.

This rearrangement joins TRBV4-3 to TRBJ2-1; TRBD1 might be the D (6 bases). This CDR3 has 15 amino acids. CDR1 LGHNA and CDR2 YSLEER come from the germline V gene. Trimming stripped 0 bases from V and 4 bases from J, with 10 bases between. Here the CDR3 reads CASSQDGTSYNEQFF. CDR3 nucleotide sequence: TGCGCCAGCAGCCAAGATGGGACATCTTACAATGAGCAGTTCTTC.

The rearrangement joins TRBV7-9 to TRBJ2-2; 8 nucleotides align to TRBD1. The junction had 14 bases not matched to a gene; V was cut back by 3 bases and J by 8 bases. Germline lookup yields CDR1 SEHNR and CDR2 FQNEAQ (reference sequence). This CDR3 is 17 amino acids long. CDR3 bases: TGTGCCAGCAGCTTGGACAGGGCGACCGTTTTTGCAGGGGAGCTGTTTTTT. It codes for CASSLDRATVFAGELFF.

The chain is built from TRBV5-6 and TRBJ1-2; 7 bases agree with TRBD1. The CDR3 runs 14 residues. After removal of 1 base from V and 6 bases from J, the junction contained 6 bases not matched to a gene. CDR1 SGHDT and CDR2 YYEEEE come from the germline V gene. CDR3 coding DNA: TGTGCCAGCAGCTTGTTTGCAGGGGGGGATGGCTACACCTTC. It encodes CASSLFAGGDGYTF.

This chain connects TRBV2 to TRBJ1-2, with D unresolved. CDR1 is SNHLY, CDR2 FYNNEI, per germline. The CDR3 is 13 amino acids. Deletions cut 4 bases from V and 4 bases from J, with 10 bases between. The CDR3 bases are TGTGCCAGCAGTGTGGCCAGAACCTATGGCTACACCTTC. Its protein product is CASSVARTYGYTF.

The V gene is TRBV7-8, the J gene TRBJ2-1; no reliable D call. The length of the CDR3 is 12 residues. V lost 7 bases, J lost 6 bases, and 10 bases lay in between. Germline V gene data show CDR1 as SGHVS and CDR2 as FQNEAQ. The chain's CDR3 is CASTPRGNEQFF. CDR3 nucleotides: TGTGCCAGCACCCCCCGTGGCAATGAGCAGTTCTTC.